A selection of T cell receptor beta chains follows, all from one sample in a study of OX40 agonist ivuxolimab in advanced cancers. Assay used: immunoSEQ multiplex PCR; TCRdb lists only in-frame clones, some missing. The data hold more than 50,000 clones, with roughly 85% observed a single time. Source: CD4+ or CD8+ T cells sorted from blood, taken in a trial of the OX40 agonist ivuxolimab. The origin of the receptors is an adult with an advanced solid tumor such as melanoma, head and neck, liver or kidney cancer. The CDR3 runs from the conserved cysteine through the conserved F or W. The order of the fields is D gene, V gene, clone size, J gene, CDR3 protein, CDR3 DNA. A D gene is named only where the DNA matches it firmly. The size entry is marked missing in some rows and otherwise reads once, few, many or a size class.

TRBD1	TRBV7-6	.	TRBJ2-1	CASSPPGQGRLGEQFF	TGTGCCAGCAGCCCGCCGGGACAGGGAAGGTTGGGTGAGCAGTTCTTC
TRBD1	TRBV19	few	TRBJ2-7	CASSRGGRYTYEQYF	TGTGCCAGTAGCCGAGGGGGCAGGTATACGTACGAGCAGTACTTC
.	TRBV19	medium-sized	TRBJ2-7	CASSEQGGYEQYF	TGTGCCAGTAGTGAACAGGGTGGCTACGAGCAGTACTTC
.	TRBV5-5	.	TRBJ1-1	CASSADSNTEAFF	TGTGCCAGCAGCGCAGACAGTAACACTGAAGCTTTCTTT
.	TRBV30	.	TRBJ2-2	CACGYVTGELFF	TGTGCCTGTGGTTATGTTACCGGGGAGCTGTTTTTT
.	TRBV6-5	.	TRBJ2-6	CASSSSSGANVLTF	TGTGCCAGCAGTTCCAGCTCTGGGGCCAACGTCCTGACTTTC
.	TRBV5-1	few	TRBJ2-2	CASTKDDRMNGELFF	TGCGCCAGCACCAAAGACGACAGGATGAACGGGGAGCTGTTTTTT
.	TRBV9	few	TRBJ1-1	CASSVADTEAFF	TGTGCCAGCAGCGTAGCGGACACTGAAGCTTTCTTT
TRBD2	TRBV6-1	.	TRBJ2-3	CASSEELAGGPRVYTQYF	TGTGCCAGCAGTGAAGAACTAGCGGGGGGGCCGAGGGTCTATACGCAGTATTTT
.	TRBV2	few	TRBJ1-5	CASSQDPNQPQHF	TGTGCCAGCAGTCAAGACCCGAATCAGCCCCAGCATTTT
TRBD1	TRBV7-2	.	TRBJ2-7	CASSRGQGGYEQYF	TGTGCCAGCAGCCGGGGACAGGGGGGCTACGAGCAGTACTTC
TRBD2	TRBV6-1	once	TRBJ2-2	CASSGNSGIGELFF	TGTGCCAGCAGTGGTAATAGCGGGATAGGGGAGCTGTTTTTT
TRBD2	TRBV9	.	TRBJ2-7	CASSVATSGPYEQYF	TGTGCCAGCAGCGTCGCGACTAGCGGGCCCTACGAGCAGTACTTC
.	TRBV5-1	.	TRBJ1-2	CASSLTTDGYYGYTF	TGCGCCAGCAGCCTAACGACAGATGGATACTATGGCTACACCTTC
.	TRBV7-2	few	TRBJ2-3	CASSLGREADTQYF	TGTGCCAGCAGCTTGGGCAGGGAGGCAGATACGCAGTATTTT
TRBD2	TRBV6-5	.	TRBJ2-7	CASSPAAGAGYEQYF	TGTGCCAGCAGTCCCGCAGCGGGGGCTGGGTACGAGCAGTACTTC
.	TRBV5-1	few	TRBJ1-1	CASRTDRNTEAFF	TGCGCCAGCAGGACGGACAGGAACACTGAAGCTTTCTTT
TRBD1	TRBV6-5	once	TRBJ1-5	CASSWDSRGQPQHF	TGTGCCAGCAGTTGGGACAGTAGAGGTCAGCCCCAGCATTTT
TRBD2	TRBV11-2	.	TRBJ2-5	CASSPGLAGQETQYF	TGTGCCAGCAGCCCCGGACTAGCGGGCCAAGAGACCCAGTACTTC
.	TRBV28	.	TRBJ1-1	CASSLSWGTEAFF	TGTGCCAGCAGTTTATCGTGGGGGACCGAAGCTTTCTTT
.	TRBV7-9	.	TRBJ1-3	CASTPGAMNTIYF	TGTGCCAGCACCCCGGGGGCTATGAACACCATATATTTT
.	TRBV28	.	TRBJ1-1	CASSFPGRDIIPGAFF	TGTGCCAGCAGTTTCCCAGGCAGGGACATCATCCCGGGAGCTTTCTTT
.	TRBV19	.	TRBJ2-2	CASSMTSNTGELFF	TGTGCCAGTAGTATGACCAGCAACACCGGGGAGCTGTTTTTT
.	TRBV29-1	.	TRBJ2-3	CSVGLYTDTQYF	TGCAGCGTTGGCCTGTACACAGATACGCAGTATTTT
.	TRBV19	.	TRBJ1-1	CASSMAPPYSEVNTEAFF	TGTGCCAGTAGTATGGCTCCCCCCTATTCGGAGGTGAACACTGAAGCTTTCTTT
.	TRBV7-8	.	TRBJ1-5	CASSLVPLYSNQPQHF	TGTGCCAGCAGCTTAGTTCCTCTCTATAGCAATCAGCCCCAGCATTTT
TRBD1	TRBV7-8	.	TRBJ1-5	CASSLQGGQPQHF	TGTGCCAGCAGCTTACAGGGGGGTCAGCCCCAGCATTTT
.	TRBV7-8	.	TRBJ2-3	CASSSDLGGIFTDTQYF	TGTGCCAGCAGCTCCGATCTGGGCGGGATCTTCACAGATACGCAGTATTTT
TRBD2	TRBV27	.	TRBJ2-1	CASSYPGGIEQFF	TGTGCCAGCAGTTATCCGGGAGGTATCGAGCAGTTCTTC
TRBD2	TRBV2	.	TRBJ2-1	CASAEGRTSGFAEQFF	TGTGCCAGCGCCGAGGGTAGGACTAGCGGTTTCGCTGAGCAGTTCTTC
.	TRBV9	.	TRBJ1-1	CASSEEGLNTEAFF	TGTGCCAGCAGCGAAGAGGGGTTGAACACTGAAGCTTTCTTT
TRBD1	TRBV5-5	.	TRBJ1-2	CASSATGDFYGYTF	TGTGCCAGCAGCGCGACAGGGGACTTCTATGGCTACACCTTC
.	TRBV7-9	.	TRBJ2-2	CASSRTGELFF	TGTGCCAGCAGCCGGACCGGGGAGCTGTTTTTT
TRBD1	TRBV5-1	.	TRBJ2-1	CASSLAGTGDEQFF	TGCGCCAGCAGCTTGGCGGGGACAGGGGATGAGCAGTTCTTC
TRBD2	TRBV18	.	TRBJ2-1	CASSPQRGASFSYNEQFF	TGTGCCAGCTCACCACAGCGGGGGGCCTCCTTCTCCTACAATGAGCAGTTCTTC
.	TRBV28	.	TRBJ2-3	CASRLSAGDTQYF	TGTGCCAGCAGACTATCTGCAGGAGATACGCAGTATTTT
TRBD2	TRBV11-2	.	TRBJ2-7	CASGPPEVREGNTNYEQYF	TGTGCCAGCGGCCCCCCGGAGGTCCGGGAGGGAAACACGAACTACGAGCAGTACTTC
.	TRBV28	.	TRBJ2-5	CASSLPGPPETQYF	TGTGCCAGCAGTCTACCGGGACCGCCGGAGACCCAGTACTTC
.	TRBV5-4	.	TRBJ2-1	CASSLFDLGIPEQFF	TGTGCCAGCAGCTTATTCGACTTGGGAATCCCTGAGCAGTTCTTC
.	TRBV28	.	TRBJ1-5	CASQDSNQPQHF	TGTGCCAGCCAGGATAGCAATCAGCCCCAGCATTTT
TRBD2	TRBV2	once	TRBJ2-5	CASSGLAGLNGETQYF	TGTGCCAGCAGTGGCCTAGCGGGCCTGAACGGTGAGACCCAGTACTTC
.	TRBV9	.	TRBJ2-7	CASSVDLDYEQYF	TGTGCCAGCAGCGTCGATCTAGACTACGAGCAGTACTTC
TRBD1	TRBV19	.	TRBJ2-3	CASSAGTGATDTQYF	TGTGCCAGTAGTGCCGGGACAGGGGCCACAGATACGCAGTATTTT
TRBD1	TRBV19	.	TRBJ1-5	CASSRQGQGNSNQPQHF	TGTGCCAGTAGTAGACAGGGACAGGGGAATAGCAATCAGCCCCAGCATTTT
.	TRBV28	once	TRBJ1-6	CASSLWDNGLNSPLHF	TGTGCCAGCAGTTTATGGGACAACGGGCTTAATTCACCCCTCCACTTT
TRBD1	TRBV4-2	.	TRBJ1-4	CASSHGTANEKLFF	TGTGCCAGCAGCCATGGGACAGCGAATGAAAAACTGTTTTTT
.	TRBV5-4	once	TRBJ1-1	CASSQGVGTPNTEAFF	TGTGCCAGCAGCCAAGGTGTGGGGACACCGAACACTGAAGCTTTCTTT
TRBD2	TRBV6-1	.	TRBJ2-1	CASTRERGGSEQFF	TGTGCCAGCACCCGGGAGCGGGGGGGCTCTGAGCAGTTCTTC
TRBD1	TRBV27	.	TRBJ1-2	CASSSRGRGRGLTYGYTF	TGTGCCAGCAGTTCACGCGGCCGGGGGAGGGGGCTTACCTATGGCTACACCTTC
.	TRBV5-6	.	TRBJ2-7	CASSQAYEQYF	TGTGCCAGCAGCCAAGCCTACGAGCAGTACTTC
.	TRBV11-2	.	TRBJ2-2	CASSFRTGELFF	TGTGCCAGCAGCTTTAGGACCGGGGAGCTGTTTTTT
.	TRBV27	.	TRBJ2-7	CASRNSPYEQYF	TGTGCCAGCAGGAACAGCCCCTACGAGCAGTACTTC
TRBD1	TRBV5-3	.	TRBJ2-5	CARTGTEQETQYF	TGTGCCAGAACCGGGACAGAACAAGAGACCCAGTACTTC
.	TRBV30	few	TRBJ2-7	CAWKSRRFYEQYF	TGTGCCTGGAAAAGCCGAAGATTCTACGAGCAGTACTTC
TRBD2	TRBV6-6	.	TRBJ2-5	CASSSSRGGLETQYF	TGTGCCAGCAGTTCCTCGCGCGGGGGATTGGAGACCCAGTACTTC
TRBD2	TRBV10-1	.	TRBJ2-3	CASSESGLAGDQDTQYF	TGCGCCAGCAGTGAGTCTGGACTAGCGGGGGACCAAGATACGCAGTATTTT
TRBD2	TRBV19	few	TRBJ2-2	CASSHPGLAGANTGELFF	TGTGCCAGTAGTCACCCGGGACTAGCGGGGGCAAACACCGGGGAGCTGTTTTTT
.	TRBV19	.	TRBJ2-1	CASSKSVEGYNEQFF	TGTGCCAGTAGTAAGTCAGTTGAAGGCTACAATGAGCAGTTCTTC
TRBD1	TRBV5-8	few	TRBJ1-1	CASSTGVTEAFF	TGTGCCAGCAGCACAGGGGTGACTGAAGCTTTCTTT
TRBD1	TRBV28	.	TRBJ2-6	CASSGSGTGVGSGANVLTF	TGTGCCAGCAGTGGATCCGGGACAGGGGTTGGGTCTGGGGCCAACGTCCTGACTTTC